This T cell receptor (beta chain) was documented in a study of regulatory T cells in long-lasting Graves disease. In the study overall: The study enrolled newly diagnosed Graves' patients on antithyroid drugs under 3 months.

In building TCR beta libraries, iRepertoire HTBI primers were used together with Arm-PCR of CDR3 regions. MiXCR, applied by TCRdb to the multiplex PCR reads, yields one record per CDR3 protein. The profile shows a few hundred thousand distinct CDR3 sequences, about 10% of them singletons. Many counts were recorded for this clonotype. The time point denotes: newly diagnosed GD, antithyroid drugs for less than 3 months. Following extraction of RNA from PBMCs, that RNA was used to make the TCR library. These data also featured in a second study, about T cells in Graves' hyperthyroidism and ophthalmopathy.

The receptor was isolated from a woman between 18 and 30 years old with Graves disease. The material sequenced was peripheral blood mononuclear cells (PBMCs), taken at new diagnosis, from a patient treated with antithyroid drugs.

The CDR3 bases are TGCAGTGCGATGACTAGCCGCGAGCAGTTCTTC. It is translated as CSAMTSREQFF. J is TRBJ2-1 and V is TRBV20-1, with 7 bases lining up with TRBD2. Per the germline V gene, CDR1 is DFQATT and CDR2 is SNEGSKA (reference sequence). CDR3 length: 11 residues. After removal of 6 bases from V and 10 bases from J, the junction contained 6 bases not matched to a gene.